This T cell receptor beta chain came from a study of T cell responses to AZD1222 COVID-19 vaccine. Germline CDR1 SGHTS, CDR2 YDEGEE. CDR3 size: 14 residues. Trimming left V 1 base short and J 1 base short, with 8 bases between. Here immunoSEQ multiplex PCR was the method, and the copy in TCRdb shows in-frame clones only, minus some. The table shows more than 70,000 clones, with roughly 91% occurring only once. Here the sequenced sample was peripheral blood, taken 28 days after the second AZD1222 dose. This clonotype was sampled from an adult who received the AZD1222 COVID-19 vaccine. The chain has TRBV5-8 and TRBJ1-1, with D unclear. DNA for the CDR3: TGTGCCAGCAGCTTGTATCAAACGAACACTGAAGCTTTCTTT. This translates into CASSLYQTNTEAFF.